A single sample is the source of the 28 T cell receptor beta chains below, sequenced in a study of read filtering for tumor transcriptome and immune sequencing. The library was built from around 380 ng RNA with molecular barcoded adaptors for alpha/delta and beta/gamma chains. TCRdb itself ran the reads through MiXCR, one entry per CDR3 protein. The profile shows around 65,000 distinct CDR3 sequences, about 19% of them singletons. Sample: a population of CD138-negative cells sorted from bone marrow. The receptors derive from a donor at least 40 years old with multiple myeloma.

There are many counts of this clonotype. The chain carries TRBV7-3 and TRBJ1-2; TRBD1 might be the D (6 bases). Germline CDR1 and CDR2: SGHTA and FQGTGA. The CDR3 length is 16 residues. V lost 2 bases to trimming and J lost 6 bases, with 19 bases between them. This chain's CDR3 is CASSLYGAGEGDGYTF. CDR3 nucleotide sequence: TGTGCCAGCAGCTTATATGGCGCTGGGGAGGGGGATGGCTACACCTTC.

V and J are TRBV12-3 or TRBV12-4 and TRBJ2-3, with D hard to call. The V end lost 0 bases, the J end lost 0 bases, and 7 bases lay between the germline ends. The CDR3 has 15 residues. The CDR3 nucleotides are TGTGCCAGCAGTTTAGCGGGGTCTAGCACAGATACGCAGTATTTT. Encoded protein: CASSLAGSSTDTQYF.

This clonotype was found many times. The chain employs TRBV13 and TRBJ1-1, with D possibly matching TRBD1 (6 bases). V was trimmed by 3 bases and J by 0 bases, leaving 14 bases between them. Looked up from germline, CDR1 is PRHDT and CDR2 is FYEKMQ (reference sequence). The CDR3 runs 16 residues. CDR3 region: CASSLPGHQMNTEAFF. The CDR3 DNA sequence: TGTGCCAGCAGCTTGCCGGGACACCAAATGAACACTGAAGCTTTCTTT. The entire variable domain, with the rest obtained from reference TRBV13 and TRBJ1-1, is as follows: AAGVIQSPRHLIKEKRETATLKCYPIPRHDTVYWYQQGPGQDPQFLISFYEKMQSDKGSIPDRFSAQQFSDYHSELNMSSLELGDSALYFCASSLPGHQMNTEAFFGQGTRLTVV.

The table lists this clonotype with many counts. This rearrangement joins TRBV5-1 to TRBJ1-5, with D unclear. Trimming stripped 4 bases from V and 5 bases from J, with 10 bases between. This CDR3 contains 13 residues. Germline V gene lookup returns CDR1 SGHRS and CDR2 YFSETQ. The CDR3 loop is CASSPTVDQPQHF. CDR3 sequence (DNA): TGCGCCAGCAGCCCGACGGTGGATCAGCCCCAGCATTTT.

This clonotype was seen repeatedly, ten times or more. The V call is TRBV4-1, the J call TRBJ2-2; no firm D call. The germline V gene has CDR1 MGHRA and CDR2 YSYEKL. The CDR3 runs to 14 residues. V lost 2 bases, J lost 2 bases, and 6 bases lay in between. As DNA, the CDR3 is TGCGCCAGCAGCCAACCCAGAAACACCGGGGAGCTGTTTTTT. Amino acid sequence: CASSQPRNTGELFF.

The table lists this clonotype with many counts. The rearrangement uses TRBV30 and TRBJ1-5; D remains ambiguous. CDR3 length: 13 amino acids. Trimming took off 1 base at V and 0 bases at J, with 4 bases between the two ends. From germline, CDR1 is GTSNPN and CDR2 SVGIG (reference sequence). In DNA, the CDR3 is TGTGCCTGGAGTGCTTATAGCAATCAGCCCCAGCATTTT. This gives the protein CAWSAYSNQPQHF.

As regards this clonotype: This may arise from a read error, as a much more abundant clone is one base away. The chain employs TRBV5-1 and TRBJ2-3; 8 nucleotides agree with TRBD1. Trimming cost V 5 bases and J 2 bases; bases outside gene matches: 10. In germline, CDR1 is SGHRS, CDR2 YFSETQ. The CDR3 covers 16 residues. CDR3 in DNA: TGCGCCAGCAGACCGGGGACAGGACCATTCACAGATACGCAGTATTTT. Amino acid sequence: CASRPGTGPFTDTQYF.

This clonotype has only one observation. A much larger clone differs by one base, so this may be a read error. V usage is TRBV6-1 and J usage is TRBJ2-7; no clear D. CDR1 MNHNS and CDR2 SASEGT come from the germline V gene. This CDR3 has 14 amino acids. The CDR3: CVSSEQRRSYEQYF. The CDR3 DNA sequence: TGTGTCAGCAGTGAACAGAGACGCTCCTACGAGCAGTACTTC.

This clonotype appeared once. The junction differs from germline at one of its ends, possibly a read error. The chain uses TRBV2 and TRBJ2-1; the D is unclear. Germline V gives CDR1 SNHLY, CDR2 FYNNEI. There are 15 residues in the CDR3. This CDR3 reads CASSRGATLYNERFF. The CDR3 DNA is TGTGCCAGCAGCCGCGGTGCGACCCTTTACAATGAGCGGTTCTTC.

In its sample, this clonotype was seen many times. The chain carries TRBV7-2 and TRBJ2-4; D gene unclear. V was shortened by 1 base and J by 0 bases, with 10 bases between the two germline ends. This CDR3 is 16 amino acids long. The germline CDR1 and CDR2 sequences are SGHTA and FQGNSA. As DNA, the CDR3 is TGTGCCAGCAGCTTAGTTAGAGAGCTAGCCAAAAACATTCAGTACTTC. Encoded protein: CASSLVRELAKNIQYF.

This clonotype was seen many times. The CDR3 spells CAWKVEGRGEQYF. CDR3 bases: TGTGCCTGGAAAGTAGAGGGGAGAGGAGAGCAGTACTTC. The chain carries TRBV30 and TRBJ2-7; D possibly matches TRBD1 or TRBD2 (5 bases each). Germline CDR1 and CDR2: GTSNPN and SVGIG (reference sequence). Trimming removed 4 bases at V and 7 bases at J, with 17 bases between. The CDR3 has 13 residues.

CDR3 region: CASINGRVGSYGYTF. CDR3 bases: TGTGCCAGCATAAACGGCAGGGTAGGGAGCTATGGCTACACCTTC. The rearrangement uses TRBV5-6 and TRBJ1-2, with a tentative D call TRBD1 (5 bases). This CDR3 has 15 amino acids. Trimming removed 6 bases at V and 4 bases at J, with 19 bases between. Germline CDR1 is SGHDT and CDR2 is YYEEEE.

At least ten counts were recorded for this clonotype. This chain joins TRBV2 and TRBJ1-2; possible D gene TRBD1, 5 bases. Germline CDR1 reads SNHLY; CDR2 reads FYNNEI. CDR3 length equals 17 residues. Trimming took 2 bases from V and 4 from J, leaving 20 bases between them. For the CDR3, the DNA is TGTGCCAGCAGTGAAAATCGGTTCTGGGGGGATCTCTATGGCTACACCTTC. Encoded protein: CASSENRFWGDLYGYTF.

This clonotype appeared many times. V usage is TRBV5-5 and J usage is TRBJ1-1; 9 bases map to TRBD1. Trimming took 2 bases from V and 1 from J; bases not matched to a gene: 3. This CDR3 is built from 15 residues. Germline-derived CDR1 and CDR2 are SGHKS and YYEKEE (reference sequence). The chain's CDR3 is CASSLQGAWNTEAFF. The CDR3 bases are TGTGCCAGCAGCTTACAGGGGGCCTGGAACACTGAAGCTTTCTTT. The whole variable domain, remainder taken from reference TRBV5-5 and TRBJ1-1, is DAGVTQSPTHLIKTRGQQVTLRCSPISGHKSVSWYQQVLGQGPQFIFQYYEKEERGRGNFPDRFSARQFPNYSSELNVNALLLGDSALYLCASSLQGAWNTEAFFGQGTRLTVV.

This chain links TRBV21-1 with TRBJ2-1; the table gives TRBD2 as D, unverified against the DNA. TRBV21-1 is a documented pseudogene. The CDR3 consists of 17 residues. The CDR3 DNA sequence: TGTGCCAGCAGCACCCCCGGGCTAGCGGGGGGGGGGGATGAGCAGTTCTTC. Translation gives CASSTPGLAGGGDEQFF.

CDR3 sequence: CASRPGGGGHEQYF. CDR3 in DNA: TGTGCCAGCAGACCGGGAGGAGGAGGACACGAGCAGTACTTC. The chain uses TRBV12-3 or TRBV12-4 and TRBJ2-7, with 7 bases fitting TRBD2. The CDR3 contains 14 residues. Losses at the gene ends were 6 bases for V and 5 bases for J; bases not matched to a gene: 10.

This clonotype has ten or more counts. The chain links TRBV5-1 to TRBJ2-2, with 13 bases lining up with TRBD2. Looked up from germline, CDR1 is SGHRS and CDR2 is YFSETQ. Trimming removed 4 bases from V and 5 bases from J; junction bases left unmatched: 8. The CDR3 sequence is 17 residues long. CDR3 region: CASSETSGRARTGELFF. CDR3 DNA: TGCGCCAGCAGCGAAACTAGCGGGAGGGCCAGGACCGGGGAGCTGTTTTTT. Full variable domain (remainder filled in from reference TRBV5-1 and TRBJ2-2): KAGVTQTPRYLIKTRGQQVTLSCSPISGHRSVSWYQQTPGQGLQFLFEYFSETQRNKGNFPGRFSGRQFSNSRSEMNVSTLELGDSALYLCASSETSGRARTGELFFGEGSRLTVL.

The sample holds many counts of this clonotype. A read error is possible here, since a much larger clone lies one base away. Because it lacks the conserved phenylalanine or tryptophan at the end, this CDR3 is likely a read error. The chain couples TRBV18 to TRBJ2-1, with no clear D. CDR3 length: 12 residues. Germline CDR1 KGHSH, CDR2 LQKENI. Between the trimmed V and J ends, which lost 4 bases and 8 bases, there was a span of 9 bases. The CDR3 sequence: CASSQGFDEQFS. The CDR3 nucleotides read TGTGCCAGCTCACAGGGTTTCGATGAGCAGTTCTCC.

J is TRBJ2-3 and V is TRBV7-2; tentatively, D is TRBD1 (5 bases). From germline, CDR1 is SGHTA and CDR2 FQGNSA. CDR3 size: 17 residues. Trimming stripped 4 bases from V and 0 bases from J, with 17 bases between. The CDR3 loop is CASSSLWGQASTDTQYF. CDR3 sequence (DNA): TGTGCCAGCAGCTCCCTCTGGGGCCAGGCGAGCACAGATACGCAGTATTTT.

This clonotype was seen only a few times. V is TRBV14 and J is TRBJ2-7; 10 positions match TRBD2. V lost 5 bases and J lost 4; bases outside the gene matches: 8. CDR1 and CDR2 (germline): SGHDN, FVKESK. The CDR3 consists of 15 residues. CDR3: CASSLASGRVYEQYF. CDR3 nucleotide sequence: TGTGCCAGCAGCTTGGCTAGCGGGAGAGTGTACGAGCAGTACTTC. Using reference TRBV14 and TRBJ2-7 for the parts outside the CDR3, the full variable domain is EAGVTQFPSHSVIEKGQTVTLRCDPISGHDNLYWYRRVMGKEIKFLLHFVKESKQDESGMPNNRFLAERTGGTYSTLKVQPAELEDSGVYFCASSLASGRVYEQYFGPGTRLTVT.

The CDR3 loop reads CASSSTSGSEILYEQYF. For the CDR3, the DNA is TGTGCCAGCAGCTCGACTAGCGGGAGCGAGATTCTCTACGAGCAGTACTTC. The chain is built from TRBV7-2 and TRBJ2-7, with 12 bases lining up with TRBD2. This CDR3 comprises 17 residues. V was pared by 4 bases and J by 3 bases, with 10 bases of the junction left unmatched. Germline V gene data show CDR1 as SGHTA and CDR2 as FQGNSA.

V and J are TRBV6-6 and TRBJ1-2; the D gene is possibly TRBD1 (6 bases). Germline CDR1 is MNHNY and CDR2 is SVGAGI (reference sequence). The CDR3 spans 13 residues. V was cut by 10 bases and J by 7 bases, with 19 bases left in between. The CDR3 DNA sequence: TGTGCCACCCTCAGGGGTGGGCAGACTGGCTACACCTTC. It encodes CATLRGGQTGYTF.

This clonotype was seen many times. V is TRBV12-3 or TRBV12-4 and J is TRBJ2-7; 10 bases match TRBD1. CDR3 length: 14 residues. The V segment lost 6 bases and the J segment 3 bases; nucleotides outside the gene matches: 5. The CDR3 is CASRSGTGDYEQYF. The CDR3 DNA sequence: TGTGCCAGCAGGTCCGGGACAGGGGACTACGAGCAGTACTTC.

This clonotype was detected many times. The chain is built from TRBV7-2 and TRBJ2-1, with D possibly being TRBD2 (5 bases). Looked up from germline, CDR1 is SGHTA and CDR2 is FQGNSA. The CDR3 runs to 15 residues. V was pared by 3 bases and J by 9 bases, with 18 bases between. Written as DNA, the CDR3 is TGTGCCAGCAGCTTCGTAACTAGTTCCCCAGGTGAGCAGTTCTTC. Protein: CASSFVTSSPGEQFF.

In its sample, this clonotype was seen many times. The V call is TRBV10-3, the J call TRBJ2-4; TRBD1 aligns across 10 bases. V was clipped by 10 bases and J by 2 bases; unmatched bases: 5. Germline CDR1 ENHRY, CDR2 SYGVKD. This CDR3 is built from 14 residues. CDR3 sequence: CATGTGDSKNIQYF. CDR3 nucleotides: TGTGCCACCGGGACAGGGGATTCCAAAAACATTCAGTACTTC.

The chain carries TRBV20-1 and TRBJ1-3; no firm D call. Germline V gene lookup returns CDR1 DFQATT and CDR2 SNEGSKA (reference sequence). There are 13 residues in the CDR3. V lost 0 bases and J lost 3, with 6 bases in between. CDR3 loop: CSARDHSGNTIYF. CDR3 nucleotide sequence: TGCAGTGCTAGAGATCACAGTGGAAACACCATATATTTT.

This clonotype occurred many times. CDR3 sequence (DNA): TGTGCCAGCAGCTTAGACGGGACAGGCCTCACTGAAGCTTTCTTT. Translation gives CASSLDGTGLTEAFF. The V gene is TRBV11-3, the J gene TRBJ1-1; 8 bases line up with TRBD1. CDR3 length equals 15 residues. Germline values: CDR1 SGHNT, CDR2 YENEEA. The junction had 4 bases not matched to a gene; V was cut back by 0 bases and J by 4 bases.

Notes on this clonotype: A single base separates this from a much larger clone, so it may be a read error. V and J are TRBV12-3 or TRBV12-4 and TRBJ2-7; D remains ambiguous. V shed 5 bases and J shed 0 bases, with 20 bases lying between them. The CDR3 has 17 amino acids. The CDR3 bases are TGTGCCAGCAGTCTCCGGGCGCCCAGGTTCAGCTCCTACGAGCAGTACTTC. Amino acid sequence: CASSLRAPRFSSYEQYF.